The sequence of this T cell receptor (beta chain) was determined in a study of blood T cell repertoires in COVID-19. The CDR3 spans 15 residues. CDR1 is LGHDT and CDR2 is YNNKEL in the germline V gene (reference sequence). V trimming: 4 bases; J trimming: 0 bases; junction bases outside the gene matches: 5. Repertoires were generated with immunoSEQ multiplex PCR, while TCRdb's copy carries only in-frame clones and drops some. The repertoire has around 200,000 clones, approximately 80% of them found once; the top ten carry approximately 7.4%. This sequence originates from a middle-aged woman with acute COVID-19. The genes are TRBV3-1 (or the pseudogene TRBV3-2) and TRBJ1-2, with 7 bases lining up with TRBD1. The sample taken for sequencing was PBMCs or T cells enriched from blood (not recorded which). CDR3 nucleotides: TGTGCCAGCAGCCTTCAGGGGGTTCCTAACTATGGCTACACCTTC. Translated: CASSLQGVPNYGYTF.